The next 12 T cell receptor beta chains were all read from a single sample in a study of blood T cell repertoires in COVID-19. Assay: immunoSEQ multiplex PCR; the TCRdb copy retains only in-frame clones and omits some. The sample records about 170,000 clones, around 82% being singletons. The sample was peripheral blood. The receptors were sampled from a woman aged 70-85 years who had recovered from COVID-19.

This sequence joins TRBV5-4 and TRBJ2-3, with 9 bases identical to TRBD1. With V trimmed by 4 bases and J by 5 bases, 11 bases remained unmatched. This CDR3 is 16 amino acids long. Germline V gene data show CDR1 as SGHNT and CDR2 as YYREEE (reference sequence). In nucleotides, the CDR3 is TGTGCCAGCAGCGCCGGACAGGGGAGTTACGGAGATACGCAGTATTTT. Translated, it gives CASSAGQGSYGDTQYF.

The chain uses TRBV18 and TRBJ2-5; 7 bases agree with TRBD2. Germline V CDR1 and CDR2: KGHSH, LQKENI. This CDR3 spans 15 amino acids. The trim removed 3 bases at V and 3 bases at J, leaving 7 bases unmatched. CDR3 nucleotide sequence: TGTGCCAGCTCACCGAGGTTTGGGGGGGAAGAGACCCAGTACTTC. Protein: CASSPRFGGEETQYF. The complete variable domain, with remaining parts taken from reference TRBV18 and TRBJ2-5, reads NAGVMQNPRHLVRRRGQEARLRCSPMKGHSHVYWYRQLPEEGLKFMVYLQKENIIDESGMPKERFSAEFPKEGPSILRIQQVVRGDSAAYFCASSPRFGGEETQYFGPGTRLLVL.

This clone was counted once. The CDR3: CASSERDRDTGELFF. In DNA, the CDR3 is TGTGCCAGCAGTGAACGGGACAGGGATACCGGGGAGCTGTTTTTT. The chain uses TRBV6-1 and TRBJ2-2, with TRBD1 matching over 9 bases. J gave up 5 bases and V 2 bases, and 3 bases lay outside the gene matches. Looked up from germline, CDR1 is MNHNS and CDR2 is SASEGT. The CDR3 extends over 15 amino acids.

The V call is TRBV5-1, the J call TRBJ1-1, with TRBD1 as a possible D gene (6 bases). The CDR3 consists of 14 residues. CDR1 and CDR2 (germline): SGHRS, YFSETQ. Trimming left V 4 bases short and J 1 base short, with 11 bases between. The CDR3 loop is CASSLQGGNTEAFF. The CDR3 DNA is TGCGCCAGCAGCCTACAGGGTGGGAACACTGAAGCTTTCTTT.

DNA of the CDR3: TGTGCCAGCAGTGAATTGGGCGGGCCCGCAACTAATGAAAAACTGTTTTTT. It encodes CASSELGGPATNEKLFF. The V and J genes are TRBV25-1 and TRBJ1-4; D unclear. In germline, CDR1 is MGHDK, CDR2 SYGVNS. This CDR3 comprises 17 residues. V shed 1 base and J shed 0 bases, with 12 bases lying between them.

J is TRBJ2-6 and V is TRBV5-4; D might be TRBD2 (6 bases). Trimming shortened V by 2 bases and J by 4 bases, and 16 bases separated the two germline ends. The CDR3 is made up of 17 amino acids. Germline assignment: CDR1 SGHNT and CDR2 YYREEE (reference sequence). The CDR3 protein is CASSFSDGGPGANVLTF. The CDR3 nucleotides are TGTGCCAGCAGCTTTTCGGACGGGGGACCCGGGGCCAACGTCCTGACTTTC.

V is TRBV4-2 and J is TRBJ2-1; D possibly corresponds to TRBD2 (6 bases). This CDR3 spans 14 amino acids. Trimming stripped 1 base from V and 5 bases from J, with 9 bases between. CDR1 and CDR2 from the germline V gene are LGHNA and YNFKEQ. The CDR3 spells CASSQAGAHNEQFF. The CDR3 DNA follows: TGTGCCAGCAGCCAAGCGGGAGCCCACAATGAGCAGTTCTTC.

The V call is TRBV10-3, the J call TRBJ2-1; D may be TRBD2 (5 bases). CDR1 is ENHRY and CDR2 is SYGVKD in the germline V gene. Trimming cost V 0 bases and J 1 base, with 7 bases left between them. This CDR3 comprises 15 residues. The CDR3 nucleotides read TGTGCCATCAGTGAGTCGGGGAGTTCCTACAATGAGCAGTTCTTC. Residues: CAISESGSSYNEQFF.

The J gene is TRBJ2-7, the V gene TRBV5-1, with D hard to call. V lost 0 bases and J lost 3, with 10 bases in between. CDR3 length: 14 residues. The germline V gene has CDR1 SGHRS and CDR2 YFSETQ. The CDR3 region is CASSLGPGYYEQYF. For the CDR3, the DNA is TGCGCCAGCAGCTTGGGGCCAGGCTACTACGAGCAGTACTTC.

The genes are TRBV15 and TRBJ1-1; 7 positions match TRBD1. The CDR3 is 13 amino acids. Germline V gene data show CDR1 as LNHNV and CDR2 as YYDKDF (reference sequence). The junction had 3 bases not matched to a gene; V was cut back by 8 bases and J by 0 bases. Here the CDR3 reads CATGQDLNTEAFF. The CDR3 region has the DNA TGTGCCACCGGACAGGACTTGAACACTGAAGCTTTCTTT.

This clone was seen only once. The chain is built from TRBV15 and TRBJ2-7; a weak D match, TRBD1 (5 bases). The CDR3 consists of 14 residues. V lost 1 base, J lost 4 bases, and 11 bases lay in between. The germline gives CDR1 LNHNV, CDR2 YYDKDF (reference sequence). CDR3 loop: CATSRGTDNYEQYF. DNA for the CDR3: TGTGCCACCAGCAGAGGGACGGACAATTACGAGCAGTACTTC.

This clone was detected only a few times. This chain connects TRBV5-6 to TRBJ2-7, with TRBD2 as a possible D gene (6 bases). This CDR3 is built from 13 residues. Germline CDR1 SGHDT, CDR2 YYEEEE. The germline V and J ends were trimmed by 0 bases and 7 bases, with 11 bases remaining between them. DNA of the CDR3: TGTGCCAGCAGCTTGGCCCTAGGGAGGGAGCAGTACTTC. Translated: CASSLALGREQYF.